This T cell receptor (beta chain) emerged from a study of cytomegalovirus exposure and HLA in healthy donors. General study points: The authors excluded some V segments, including TRBV6-2 and TRBV6-3, as indistinguishable. It was likely that a cluster of highly shared sequence variants was a sequencing artifact.

Notes on this clone: Antigen: not known.

V lost 2 bases and J 0 bases, leaving 8 bases between the germline ends. The length of the CDR3 is 15 residues. Per the germline V gene, CDR1 is SGHTA and CDR2 is FQGNSA. PCR used 60 Vbeta primers and 13 Jbeta primers. Generated by immunoSEQ multiplex PCR, the TCRdb table keeps only in-frame clones and is missing some. This sample has 110,000 or so clones, with around 66% found just once. This sequence was found in a young man in good health and CMV-seropositive. The V gene is TRBV7-2, the J gene TRBJ1-5; D gene unclear. Input material: PBMCs. DNA for the CDR3: TGTGCCAGCAGCTTATACATTTCTAGCAATCAGCCCCAGCATTTT. Its translation is CASSLYISSNQPQHF.